Described below is a single T cell receptor beta chain sequence and its context. These data come from a study of T cells in narcolepsy. Germline V gives CDR1 LNHNV, CDR2 YYDKDF (reference sequence). The trim removed 4 bases at V and 1 base at J, leaving 4 bases unmatched. This CDR3 is built from 16 residues. Method: immunoSEQ multiplex PCR; TCRdb's copy keeps in-frame clones and lacks some. Here the sample spans tens of thousands of clones, roughly 88% being singletons. Material for sequencing was CD45RA- memory CD4+ T cells from PBMCs. The sequence derives from a human donor with narcolepsy. The chain combines TRBV15 with TRBJ1-5; 10 bases fit TRBD1. The CDR3 DNA follows: TGTGCCACCAGCAAAGACAGGGGGCAGAGCAATCAGCCCCAGCATTTT. It encodes CATSKDRGQSNQPQHF.